The T cell receptor (beta chain) described here comes from a study of CDR3 diversity in severe acne. Each CDR3 protein is one row after TCRdb ran MiXCR on the PCR reads. The repertoire holds approximately 90,000 distinct CDR3 sequences, with 49% as singletons. Trimming stripped 8 bases from V and 4 bases from J, with 17 bases between. There are 14 residues in the CDR3. Germline CDR1 and CDR2: MNHEY and SVGAGI. This sequence joins TRBV6-5 and TRBJ2-5; no definite D call. The specimen was blood. The sequence was obtained from a male donor with severe acne vulgaris. The CDR3 spells CASRLGWAVETQYF. The CDR3 region has the DNA TGTGCCAGCCGTCTAGGTTGGGCCGTAGAGACCCAGTACTTC.